The next 5 T cell receptor beta chains were all read from a single sample in a study of blood T cell repertoires in COVID-19. Profiled with immunoSEQ multiplex PCR; TCRdb holds only in-frame clones, not every one. The data contain 350,000 to 450,000 clones, roughly nine tenths of them singletons. Specimen: PBMCs or T cells enriched from blood (not recorded which). Receptor source: a woman in her forties who had been exposed to COVID-19.

Regarding this clone: Within the sample, other DNA sequences also encode this same CDR3. The chain couples TRBV5-1 to TRBJ1-3, with 8 nucleotides matching TRBD1. V shed 4 bases and J 4 bases; nucleotides not matched to a gene: 7. This CDR3 region has 15 residues. Germline values: CDR1 SGHRS, CDR2 YFSETQ. CDR3 loop: CASSTGQGKGNTIYF. DNA for the CDR3: TGCGCCAGCAGCACAGGACAGGGAAAAGGAAACACCATATATTTT.

The DNA of the CDR3 is TGTGCCAGCAGTGAGGCAGGGCACGCCAATCAGCCCCAGCATTTT. Encoded protein: CASSEAGHANQPQHF. The chain is built from TRBV6-1 and TRBJ1-5, with D maybe TRBD1 (5 bases). Germline assignment: CDR1 MNHNS and CDR2 SASEGT. The CDR3 extends over 15 amino acids. V dropped 3 bases and J dropped 3 bases, with 12 bases sitting between them.

V gene TRBV7-9 combines with J gene TRBJ2-5; 7 nucleotides agree with TRBD2. The J segment lost 6 bases and the V segment lost 2 bases, leaving 3 bases of the junction unmatched. This CDR3 has 13 amino acids. The germline gives CDR1 SEHNR, CDR2 FQNEAQ (reference sequence). The CDR3 reads CASSLPGGKTQYF. The CDR3 DNA reads TGTGCCAGCAGCTTACCGGGGGGAAAGACCCAGTACTTC.

V is TRBV6-5 and J is TRBJ1-2; TRBD1 agrees at 8 bases. This CDR3 is built from 13 residues. Germline trimming cut 8 bases from V and 1 base from J; bases unmatched to any gene: 3. Germline V lookup: CDR1 MNHEY, CDR2 SVGAGI. CDR3 region: CASRQGINYGYTF. CDR3 in DNA: TGTGCCAGCCGACAGGGGATTAACTATGGCTACACCTTC.

This chain connects TRBV3-1 (or the pseudogene TRBV3-2) to TRBJ1-5; no clear D. The ends were cut back, 6 bases at V and 7 bases at J, with 16 bases in the middle. The CDR3 sequence is 14 residues long. Germline V gene sequence: CDR1 LGHDT, CDR2 YNNKEL (reference sequence). The CDR3 reads CASSFGGETQPQHF. The CDR3 DNA is TGTGCCAGCAGTTTCGGCGGGGAAACCCAGCCCCAGCATTTT.